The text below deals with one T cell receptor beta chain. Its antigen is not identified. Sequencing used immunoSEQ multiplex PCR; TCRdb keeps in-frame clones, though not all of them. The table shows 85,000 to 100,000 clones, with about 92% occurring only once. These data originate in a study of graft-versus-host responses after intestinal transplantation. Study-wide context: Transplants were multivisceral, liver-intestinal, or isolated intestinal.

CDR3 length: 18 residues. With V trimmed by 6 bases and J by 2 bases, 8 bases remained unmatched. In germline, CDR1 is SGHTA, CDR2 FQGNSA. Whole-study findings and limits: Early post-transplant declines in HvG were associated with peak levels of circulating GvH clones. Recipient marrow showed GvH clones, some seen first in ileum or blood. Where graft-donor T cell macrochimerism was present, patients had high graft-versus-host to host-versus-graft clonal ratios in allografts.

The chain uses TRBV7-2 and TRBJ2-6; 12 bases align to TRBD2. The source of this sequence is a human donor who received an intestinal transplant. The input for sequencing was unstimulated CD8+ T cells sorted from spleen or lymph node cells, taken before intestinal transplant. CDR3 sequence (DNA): TGTGCCAGCAGTTTCCCTAGCGGGGGGGAGGCTGGGGCCAACGTCCTGACTTTC. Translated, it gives CASSFPSGGEAGANVLTF.